Presented here are 20 T cell receptor beta chains from one specimen sequenced in a study of blood T cell repertoires in COVID-19. TCRdb keeps only in-frame clones here, not all; method: immunoSEQ multiplex PCR. The sample includes 310,000 or so clones, 89% of them seen just once. The sequencing input was peripheral blood. These receptors were obtained from a man aged 18 to 29 who had recovered from COVID-19.

V is TRBV27 and J is TRBJ2-4; TRBD2 agrees at 7 bases. V lost 3 bases and J lost 5; bases outside the gene matches: 4. Germline values: CDR1 MNHEY, CDR2 SMNVEV (reference sequence). The CDR3 contains 14 residues. CDR3 bases: TGTGCCAGCAGTTTGGCTCGGGGGGAAAACATTCAGTACTTC. Amino acids: CASSLARGENIQYF.

The rearrangement joins TRBV20-1 to TRBJ2-4; the match to TRBD2 covers 15 bases. CDR1 DFQATT and CDR2 SNEGSKA come from the germline V gene (reference sequence). The V segment lost 3 bases and the J segment 3 bases; nucleotides outside the gene matches: 3. This CDR3 has 16 residues. The CDR3 spells CSASGLAGGLKNIQYF. The DNA of the CDR3 is TGCAGTGCTAGTGGACTAGCGGGAGGGCTCAAAAACATTCAGTACTTC.

The chain carries TRBV7-9 and TRBJ2-7; 14 nucleotides align to TRBD2. Unmatched junction bases numbered 6, after V lost 3 bases and J lost 2 bases. CDR3 size: 17 residues. In germline, CDR1 is SEHNR, CDR2 FQNEAQ (reference sequence). CDR3 sequence reads: CASSFWTSGRYPYEQYF. In DNA, the CDR3 is TGTGCCAGCAGCTTCTGGACTAGCGGGAGGTACCCCTACGAGCAGTACTTC.

The chain combines TRBV30 with TRBJ1-5, with D possibly matching TRBD1 (6 bases). The V end lost 5 bases, the J end lost 4 bases, and 12 bases lay between the germline ends. Germline CDR1 is GTSNPN and CDR2 is SVGIG (reference sequence). The CDR3 is 13 residues long. CDR3 in amino acids: CAWGNGQNQPQHF. The DNA for the CDR3 is TGTGCCTGGGGAAATGGACAGAATCAGCCCCAGCATTTT.

This clone was counted a single time. V usage is TRBV9 and J usage is TRBJ2-3; the match to TRBD2 covers 8 bases. V shed 0 bases, J shed 6 bases, and the junction held 12 bases outside the gene matches. The CDR3 is 17 amino acids. The germline gives CDR1 SGDLS, CDR2 YYNGEE. CDR3: CASSVGSVGGARDTQYF. CDR3 nucleotide sequence: TGTGCCAGCAGCGTAGGGTCGGTCGGGGGGGCCAGGGATACGCAGTATTTT.

This clone has more than one count but fewer than ten. This sequence joins TRBV9 and TRBJ2-1, with D possibly TRBD1 on 5 matching bases. CDR1 is SGDLS, CDR2 YYNGEE, per germline. This CDR3 is built from 13 residues. V shed 0 bases and J shed 4 bases, with 5 bases lying between them. The CDR3 sequence: CASSVGTYNEQFF. DNA of the CDR3: TGTGCCAGCAGCGTAGGGACATACAATGAGCAGTTCTTC. Complete variable domain (other parts from reference TRBV9 and TRBJ2-1): DSGVTQTPKHLITATGQRVTLRCSPRSGDLSVYWYQQSLDQGLQFLIQYYNGEERAKGNILERFSAQQFPDLHSELNLSSLELGDSALYFCASSVGTYNEQFFGPGTRLTVL.

The chain is built from TRBV19 and TRBJ1-1; TRBD1 matches at 7 bases. The CDR3 sequence is 14 residues long. The V and J ends lost 3 bases and 7 bases, in that order; junction bases with no gene match: 8. The germline V gene has CDR1 LNHDA and CDR2 SQIVND (reference sequence). CDR3: CASSIEGAMGEAFF. CDR3 nucleotide sequence: TGTGCCAGTAGTATTGAGGGGGCCATGGGTGAAGCTTTCTTT.

The chain uses TRBV25-1 and TRBJ2-7, with D possibly being TRBD1 (6 bases). The V gene lost 7 bases and the J gene lost 0 bases, with 10 bases spanning the gap. The CDR3 length is 13 residues. Germline V gives CDR1 MGHDK, CDR2 SYGVNS. The CDR3 DNA follows: TGTGCCAGCAAGGACAGAAGCTCCTACGAGCAGTACTTC. This codes for CASKDRSSYEQYF.

V is TRBV27 and J is TRBJ2-7, with 8 bases matching TRBD1. The junction had 8 bases not matched to a gene; V was cut back by 5 bases and J by 2 bases. Per germline, CDR1 MNHEY and CDR2 SMNVEV (reference sequence). There are 15 residues in the CDR3. Here the CDR3 DNA reads TGTGCCAGCAGTACCCGACAGGGGCCAGCCTACGAGCAGTACTTC. Translated: CASSTRQGPAYEQYF.

This clone appeared once. This chain joins TRBV7-6 and TRBJ1-4; possibly TRBD1 for D (6 bases). Deletions cut 5 bases from V and 2 bases from J, with 15 bases between. Germline-derived CDR1 and CDR2 are SGHVS and FNYEAQ. The CDR3 covers 16 residues. In DNA form, the CDR3 reads TGTGCCAGCAGCGCCTTCGTGGGGGCGACTAATGAAAAACTGTTTTTT. It is translated as CASSAFVGATNEKLFF.

The chain has TRBV19 and TRBJ1-2; possibly TRBD1 for D (6 bases). The germline CDR1 and CDR2 sequences are LNHDA and SQIVND (reference sequence). CDR3 size: 14 residues. V was cut by 1 base and J by 4 bases, with 10 bases left in between. The DNA of the CDR3 is TGTGCCAGTAGTATAGGGACAGATTCCTATGGCTACACCTTC. The encoded protein is CASSIGTDSYGYTF.

About this clone: The sample has other DNA sequences that encode this CDR3 too. The chain is built from TRBV7-2 and TRBJ1-2; 10 nucleotides align to TRBD1. CDR3 length: 14 amino acids. Germline-derived CDR1 and CDR2 are SGHTA and FQGNSA. V was clipped by 5 bases and J by 2 bases; unmatched bases: 2. The CDR3 region has the DNA TGTGCCAGCAGCCTGGGACAGGGGAACTATGGCTACACCTTC. Protein product: CASSLGQGNYGYTF.

The chain joins TRBV5-1 to TRBJ1-2; no clear D gene. The CDR3 extends over 13 amino acids. V was clipped by 4 bases and J by 8 bases, with 15 bases between them. Germline loops: CDR1 SGHRS, CDR2 YFSETQ. CDR3 amino acids: CASSAELPRGYTF. In DNA form, the CDR3 reads TGCGCCAGCAGCGCCGAACTACCCCGGGGCTACACCTTC.

V and J are TRBV12-3 or TRBV12-4 and TRBJ1-2; the D gene is possibly TRBD1 (5 bases). The V gene lost 2 bases and the J gene lost 6 bases, with 10 bases spanning the gap. The CDR3 has 13 amino acids. The CDR3 DNA reads TGTGCCAGCAGTTTAAGACAGCACAATGGCTACACCTTC. Translated: CASSLRQHNGYTF.

V usage is TRBV5-1 and J usage is TRBJ2-1; 9 bases are a match to TRBD2. The germline CDR1 and CDR2 sequences are SGHRS and YFSETQ. The junction had 5 bases not matched to a gene; V was cut back by 2 bases and J by 5 bases. The CDR3 totals 15 residues. In DNA form, the CDR3 reads TGCGCCAGCAGCTTCCGACTAGCGGAGGACAATGAGCAGTTCTTC. Its translation is CASSFRLAEDNEQFF.

The chain combines TRBV7-8 with TRBJ2-1; D is possibly TRBD2 (6 bases). The V gene lost 1 base and the J gene lost 7 bases, with 11 bases spanning the gap. Germline V gives CDR1 SGHVS, CDR2 FQNEAQ. The CDR3 consists of 14 residues. The CDR3 DNA sequence: TGTGCCAGCAGCTTAGGGCTAGCGTGGAATGAGCAGTTCTTC. This sequence encodes CASSLGLAWNEQFF.

This clone has only one observation. This chain links TRBV4-2 with TRBJ1-1; 7 bases are a match to TRBD1. The V and J ends lost 3 bases and 0 bases, in that order; junction bases with no gene match: 13. The CDR3 covers 18 residues. The germline V gene has CDR1 LGHNA and CDR2 YNFKEQ. The CDR3 spells CASSHPISQGRMNTEAFF. CDR3 coding DNA: TGTGCCAGCAGCCATCCGATCTCACAGGGGCGCATGAACACTGAAGCTTTCTTT.

The genes are TRBV11-2 and TRBJ1-2; D might be TRBD1 (5 bases). This CDR3 spans 16 amino acids. Between the trimmed V and J ends, which lost 5 bases and 2 bases, there was a span of 18 bases. Germline CDR1 SGHAT, CDR2 FQNNGV. The chain's CDR3 is CASSRVRDPRNYGYTF. The CDR3 nucleotides read TGTGCCAGCAGCCGAGTGCGGGACCCTAGGAACTATGGCTACACCTTC.

This chain connects TRBV5-1 to TRBJ1-1, with TRBD1 as a possible D gene (6 bases). Per germline, CDR1 SGHRS and CDR2 YFSETQ. This CDR3 spans 14 amino acids. V was cut by 5 bases and J by 4 bases, with 15 bases left in between. DNA for the CDR3: TGCGCCAGCAGACAGGGAGTCGGTGGCACTGAAGCTTTCTTT. Encoded protein: CASRQGVGGTEAFF. The complete variable domain, with remaining parts taken from reference TRBV5-1 and TRBJ1-1, reads KAGVTQTPRYLIKTRGQQVTLSCSPISGHRSVSWYQQTPGQGLQFLFEYFSETQRNKGNFPGRFSGRQFSNSRSEMNVSTLELGDSALYLCASRQGVGGTEAFFGQGTRLTVV.

The rearrangement uses TRBV21-1 and TRBJ2-3; the D segment call TRBD2 is taken from the table without a DNA check. TRBV21-1 corresponds to a pseudogene. This CDR3 is built from 14 residues. The CDR3, as DNA: TGTGCCAGCAGTCTCAAGGGGGGGGCAGATACGCAGTATTTT. Its protein product is CASSLKGGADTQYF.